The 31 T cell receptor beta chains below all came from one sample that was sequenced in a study of vaccination and CD4 T cells after COVID-19. The Oncomine TCR Beta short-read assay was applied to DNA of cultured CD4+ T cells. TCRdb re-analysed the PCR reads in MiXCR, keeping a single row per CDR3 protein. The sample gives several thousand distinct CDR3 sequences, less than 85% of which show up once; 37% is in the top ten. Treatment here: roughly ten-day PBMC culture with coronavirus spike peptide pools or control peptides (ViraFEST assay). Their specific antigens are unknown. Sequences were obtained from CD4+ T cells from blood, cultured in vitro. These receptors were taken from a human donor who had recovered from COVID-19.

The chain has TRBV19 and TRBJ1-2; maybe TRBD1 (6 bases). The CDR3 length is 15 residues. Germline V lookup: CDR1 LNHDA, CDR2 SQIVND (reference sequence). V was clipped by 2 bases and J by 3 bases, with 13 bases between them. CDR3 protein: CASSIQGSGDYGYTF. CDR3 sequence (DNA): TGTGCCAGTAGTATACAGGGGAGTGGCGACTATGGCTACACCTTC.

The rearrangement joins TRBV20-1 to TRBJ2-7, with 9 bases lining up with TRBD1. The CDR3 consists of 15 residues. The V segment lost 1 base and the J segment 3 bases; nucleotides outside the gene matches: 7. Germline loops: CDR1 DFQATT, CDR2 SNEGSKA (reference sequence). As DNA, the CDR3 is TGCAGTGCTAGAGGACACGGGACAGGGCACTACGAGCAGTACTTC. Residues: CSARGHGTGHYEQYF.

V is TRBV19 and J is TRBJ1-6; D uncertain. From germline, CDR1 is LNHDA and CDR2 SQIVND (reference sequence). CDR3 length equals 15 residues. Trimming shortened V by 4 bases and J by 3 bases, and 10 bases separated the two germline ends. The DNA for the CDR3 is TGTGCCAGTAGTACAGACACCGGCTATAATTCACCCCTCCACTTT. As protein: CASSTDTGYNSPLHF.

This clonotype was seen once. The chain recombines TRBV5-1 with TRBJ1-1; the D gene is possibly TRBD1 (6 bases). The ends were cut back, 4 bases at V and 0 bases at J, with 16 bases in the middle. The germline CDR1 and CDR2 sequences are SGHRS and YFSETQ. The CDR3 loop spans 16 amino acids. This CDR3 reads CASSRGGGGLNTEAFF. Written as DNA, the CDR3 is TGCGCCAGCAGCCGTGGGGGCGGAGGTCTGAACACTGAAGCTTTCTTT.

This sequence joins TRBV2 and TRBJ1-1; D is unresolved. CDR3 length: 13 amino acids. Deletions cut 6 bases from V and 0 bases from J, with 8 bases between. Germline CDR1 reads SNHLY; CDR2 reads FYNNEI. In DNA form, the CDR3 reads TGTGCCAGCAGGGCTATAATGAACACTGAAGCTTTCTTT. Protein sequence: CASRAIMNTEAFF. Variable domain in full (rest from reference TRBV2 and TRBJ1-1): EPEVTQTPSHQVTQMGQEVILRCVPISNHLYFYWYRQILGQKVEFLVSFYNNEISEKSEIFDDQFSVERPDGSNFTLKIRSTKLEDSAMYFCASRAIMNTEAFFGQGTRLTVV.

This chain uses TRBV20-1 with TRBJ2-1, with D maybe TRBD2 (5 bases). The last part of the DNA fits TRBJ2-7 better; the J call may be wrong. This CDR3 comprises 15 residues. Germline V CDR1 and CDR2: DFQATT, SNEGSKA (reference sequence). DNA of the CDR3: TGCAGTGCTATAGACCCCCGGAGAGGGTCCTACGAGCAGTACTTC. Translation: CSAIDPRRGSYEQYF.

In this sample, this clonotype turned up a few times. The V gene is TRBV6-1, the J gene TRBJ2-5, with a possible D match to TRBD1 (5 bases). With 2 bases removed from V and 0 bases from J, the gap between germline ends came to 10 bases. The germline V gene encodes CDR1 MNHNS and CDR2 SASEGT. There are 15 residues in the CDR3. The CDR3 loop reads CASSEPTAYQETQYF. The CDR3, as DNA: TGTGCCAGCAGTGAACCGACAGCGTACCAAGAGACCCAGTACTTC.

Only a few counts were recorded for this clonotype. The V and J genes are TRBV10-3 and TRBJ1-1, with a possible D match to TRBD1 (5 bases). This CDR3 is built from 15 residues. Germline CDR1 and CDR2: ENHRY and SYGVKD. V lost 4 bases and J lost 1, with 13 bases in between. CDR3 in amino acids: CAISGGYGRNTEAFF. CDR3 nucleotides: TGTGCCATCAGTGGGGGGTACGGGAGGAACACTGAAGCTTTCTTT.

This chain uses TRBV19 with TRBJ1-1, with a tentative D call TRBD1 (5 bases). CDR3 length: 14 amino acids. Germline lookup yields CDR1 LNHDA and CDR2 SQIVND (reference sequence). V shed 5 bases and J shed 1 base, with 11 bases lying between them. CDR3 region: CASSGPGRNTEAFF. CDR3 nucleotides: TGTGCCAGTAGTGGACCGGGACGGAACACTGAAGCTTTCTTT.

The count of this clonotype is one. This chain joins TRBV5-1 and TRBJ2-5; 8 bases fit TRBD2. Germline assignment: CDR1 SGHRS and CDR2 YFSETQ. The CDR3 extends over 14 amino acids. V shed 9 bases and J 7 bases; nucleotides not matched to a gene: 14. The CDR3 nucleotides read TGCGCCACCCACCGGGAGGGGCCAGGAGGGACCCAGTACTTC. Its translation is CATHREGPGGTQYF.

The gene calls are TRBV27 and TRBJ1-1; 7 bases line up with TRBD1. Germline CDR1 MNHEY, CDR2 SMNVEV (reference sequence). The CDR3 has 13 residues. The J segment lost 6 bases and the V segment lost 4 bases, leaving 5 bases of the junction unmatched. In DNA, the CDR3 is TGTGCCAGCAGTTCCGAGGGGGCGGCTGAAGCTTTCTTT. The encoded protein is CASSSEGAAEAFF.

Only one count was recorded for this clonotype. J is TRBJ1-2 and V is TRBV5-1; D perhaps matches TRBD1 (6 bases). CDR3 length: 13 amino acids. The V gene's germline CDR1 is SGHRS and CDR2 YFSETQ. The V and J ends lost 4 bases and 4 bases respectively, with 11 bases between them. The CDR3 nucleotides are TGCGCCAGCAGCCGGGACAACCTCTATGGCTACACCTTC. This sequence encodes CASSRDNLYGYTF.

The rearrangement links TRBV6-2 or TRBV6-3 to TRBJ2-7; 8 bases map to TRBD2. Germline V CDR1 and CDR2: MNHEY, SVGEGT. The V segment lost 0 bases and the J segment 5 bases; nucleotides outside the gene matches: 15. The CDR3 is 18 residues long. CDR3 coding DNA: TGTGCCAGCAGTTACTCGTCCCGGGGGGGACACTACCGAGACGAGCAGTACTTC. It codes for CASSYSSRGGHYRDEQYF.

This sequence joins TRBV19 and TRBJ1-1, with 8 bases lining up with TRBD1. The germline gives CDR1 LNHDA, CDR2 SQIVND (reference sequence). V shed 3 bases, J shed 6 bases, and the junction held 9 bases outside the gene matches. CDR3 size: 15 residues. The CDR3 DNA is TGTGCCAGTAGTATCGCGAACAGGGGGGTCCCTGAAGCTTTCTTT. Its protein product is CASSIANRGVPEAFF.

J is TRBJ1-6 and V is TRBV10-2; D is undetermined. The CDR3 is 12 amino acids. CDR1 WSHSY and CDR2 SAAADI come from the germline V gene. V gave up 6 bases and J gave up 11 bases, with 11 bases separating them. The CDR3 region is CASSHLQAPLHF. CDR3 DNA: TGCGCCAGCAGCCACCTGCAAGCACCCCTCCACTTT.

This rearrangement joins TRBV20-1 to TRBJ2-2; D may be TRBD1 (6 bases). The CDR3 runs 14 residues. V lost 2 bases and J 6 bases, leaving 13 bases between the germline ends. Germline V lookup: CDR1 DFQATT, CDR2 SNEGSKA (reference sequence). The CDR3 bases are TGCAGTGCTAGAACCAGGGGTATCGCCGGGGAGCTGTTTTTT. Protein: CSARTRGIAGELFF.

This clonotype has just a few counts. The gene calls are TRBV25-1 and TRBJ1-2, with 7 bases aligning to TRBD1. Germline V gene sequence: CDR1 MGHDK, CDR2 SYGVNS. The V gene end was trimmed by 6 bases and the J gene end by 5 bases; junction bases not matched to a gene: 9. The CDR3 sequence is 14 residues long. The CDR3 region is CASRGSGTVYGYTF. For the CDR3, the DNA is TGTGCCAGCAGGGGGTCCGGGACAGTGTATGGCTACACCTTC.

This clonotype was recorded a few times. The J gene is TRBJ1-6, the V gene TRBV20-1, with D unclear. The CDR3 runs 13 residues. Germline CDR1 and CDR2: DFQATT and SNEGSKA (reference sequence). Trimming shortened V by 0 bases and J by 7 bases, and 7 bases separated the two germline ends. CDR3: CSARDIGNSPLHF. The CDR3 nucleotides read TGCAGTGCTAGAGATATAGGGAATTCACCCCTCCACTTT.

The sample holds a few counts of this clonotype. The genes are TRBV25-1 and TRBJ1-2, with TRBD1 as a possible D gene (5 bases). V lost 5 bases, J lost 2 bases, and 12 bases lay in between. The CDR3 contains 14 residues. Per the germline V gene, CDR1 is MGHDK and CDR2 is SYGVNS. In nucleotides, the CDR3 is TGTGCCAGCAGTTCCCCCCAGGGAAACTATGGCTACACCTTC. Translation gives CASSSPQGNYGYTF.

The CDR3 loop is CASRGQNYGYTF. CDR3 nucleotide sequence: TGTGCCAGCAGGGGACAGAACTATGGCTACACCTTC. This chain joins TRBV6-1 and TRBJ1-2; 7 bases align to TRBD1. The ends lost 6 bases at V and 2 bases at J; junction bases unmatched: 0. CDR1 and CDR2 (germline): MNHNS, SASEGT. This CDR3 has 12 amino acids.

V usage is TRBV20-1 and J usage is TRBJ1-1; TRBD1 is a possible D gene (5 bases). Germline-derived CDR1 and CDR2 are DFQATT and SNEGSKA (reference sequence). V lost 0 bases to trimming and J lost 1 base, with 9 bases between them. This CDR3 has 14 amino acids. Here the CDR3 reads CSARDGTANTEAFF. Here the CDR3 DNA reads TGCAGTGCTAGAGATGGGACGGCGAACACTGAAGCTTTCTTT.

The genes are TRBV20-1 and TRBJ1-1; TRBD1 matches at 10 bases. This CDR3 spans 16 amino acids. V shed 2 bases, J shed 4 bases, and the junction held 10 bases outside the gene matches. Germline CDR1 reads DFQATT; CDR2 reads SNEGSKA (reference sequence). CDR3 protein: CSARPGTGVSSTEAFF. CDR3 sequence (DNA): TGCAGTGCTAGACCTGGGACAGGGGTATCGAGCACTGAAGCTTTCTTT.

This clonotype came up a few times. DNA of the CDR3: TGTGCCAGCAGCCAATCCCCCGGCACTGAAGCTTTCTTT. Its protein product is CASSQSPGTEAFF. The J gene is TRBJ1-1, the V gene TRBV4-2; D remains ambiguous. V lost 2 bases to trimming and J lost 4 bases, with 8 bases between them. Germline CDR1 reads LGHNA; CDR2 reads YNFKEQ. The CDR3 is 13 amino acids.

V is TRBV7-9 and J is TRBJ1-5; 7 bases line up with TRBD1. The CDR3 is 14 amino acids. CDR1 and CDR2 from the germline V gene are SEHNR and FQNEAQ (reference sequence). J gave up 5 bases and V 5 bases, and 6 bases lay outside the gene matches. The CDR3: CASSDPGGDQPQHF. Written as DNA, the CDR3 is TGTGCCAGCAGCGACCCAGGGGGTGATCAGCCCCAGCATTTT.

This clonotype ranks as large. The chain couples TRBV6-1 to TRBJ1-3; 10 bases are shared with TRBD1. Germline V gene sequence: CDR1 MNHNS, CDR2 SASEGT. The length of the CDR3 is 15 residues. V shed 6 bases and J 0 bases; nucleotides not matched to a gene: 2. The DNA for the CDR3 is TGTGCCAGCAGGCGACAGGGGGCCTCTGGAAACACCATATATTTT. Translated, it gives CASRRQGASGNTIYF.

The genes are TRBV7-9 and TRBJ2-7, with D unresolved. The germline V gene encodes CDR1 SEHNR and CDR2 FQNEAQ (reference sequence). V shed 4 bases and J shed 2 bases, with 9 bases lying between them. The CDR3 has 13 amino acids. In nucleotides, the CDR3 is TGTGCCAGCAGCTCCGGCCGAGCCTACGAGCAGTACTTC. Its protein is CASSSGRAYEQYF. Using reference TRBV7-9 and TRBJ2-7 for the parts outside the CDR3, the full variable domain is DTGVSQNPRHKITKRGQNVTFRCDPISEHNRLYWYRQTLGQGPEFLTYFQNEAQLEKSRLLSDRFSAERPKGSFSTLEIQRTEQGDSAMYLCASSSGRAYEQYFGPGTRLTVT.

This clonotype was observed a handful of times. The chain links TRBV11-2 to TRBJ1-2; D not certain. Germline loops: CDR1 SGHAT, CDR2 FQNNGV. The germline V and J ends were trimmed by 5 bases and 2 bases, with 12 bases remaining between them. CDR3 length equals 14 residues. CDR3 residues: CASSGSNPNYGYTF. CDR3 coding DNA: TGTGCCAGCAGCGGTAGCAACCCCAACTATGGCTACACCTTC.

The chain carries TRBV20-1 and TRBJ1-4; D perhaps matches TRBD1 (5 bases). The CDR3 runs 11 residues. V lost 6 bases and J 11 bases, leaving 13 bases between the germline ends. Germline CDR1 is DFQATT and CDR2 is SNEGSKA (reference sequence). CDR3 coding DNA: TGCAGTGCCCGTTCAGAGGGGAAACTGTTTTTT. This gives the protein CSARSEGKLFF.

V gene TRBV23-1 combines with J gene TRBJ1-2; the match to TRBD1 covers 11 bases. TRBV23-1 qualifies as an ORF whose function is uncertain. The V segment lost 7 bases and the J segment 8 bases; nucleotides outside the gene matches: 15. This CDR3 has 16 amino acids. DNA of the CDR3: TGCGCCAGCAATACCGAGATAGGACAGGGGGCGCGGGGCTACACCTTC. Its translation: CASNTEIGQGARGYTF.

The genes are TRBV6-5 and TRBJ1-6, with D hard to call. Trimming left V 4 bases short and J 7 bases short, with 14 bases between. The CDR3 consists of 15 residues. Germline CDR1 and CDR2: MNHEY and SVGAGI. CDR3 protein: CASSSRGSRNSPLHF. The DNA of the CDR3 is TGTGCCAGCAGTTCGCGAGGGAGCAGGAATTCACCCCTCCACTTT.

This chain connects TRBV20-1 to TRBJ1-5; perhaps TRBD1 as D (5 bases). Per the germline V gene, CDR1 is DFQATT and CDR2 is SNEGSKA (reference sequence). The CDR3 consists of 16 residues. V lost 2 bases and J 0 bases, leaving 14 bases between the germline ends. The CDR3 spells CSARIGGRRSNQPQHF. CDR3 nucleotide sequence: TGCAGTGCTAGAATCGGGGGGAGGCGTAGCAATCAGCCCCAGCATTTT.